Listed here are 30 T cell receptor beta chains from one sample, sequenced in a study of glioma-infiltrating T cells after dendritic cell vaccination. Time point defined: after dendritic cell vaccination, including at tumor progression/relapse. Repertoires were generated with immunoSEQ multiplex PCR, while TCRdb's copy carries only in-frame clones and drops some. Of 55,000 to 75,000 clones in the sample, roughly 80% were seen once. The sequencing here drew on blood, taken after dendritic cell vaccination. These receptors came from a human donor with glioblastoma.

The rearrangement links TRBV2 to TRBJ2-3, with a weak D call TRBD1 (5 bases). The CDR3 length is 12 residues. V was clipped by 4 bases and J by 6 bases, with 8 bases between them. Germline CDR1 SNHLY, CDR2 FYNNEI. Here the CDR3 reads CASSVGADTQYF. CDR3 DNA sequence: TGTGCCAGCAGTGTTGGGGCCGATACGCAGTATTTT.

The CDR3 DNA reads TGTGCCAGCAGGAGCGGGGGGGCCGGGAACAATGAGCAGTTCTTC. Translation: CASRSGGAGNNEQFF. The rearrangement uses TRBV2 and TRBJ2-1; 10 nucleotides agree with TRBD2. The CDR3 is 15 residues long. The J segment lost 5 bases and the V segment lost 6 bases, leaving 7 bases of the junction unmatched. Germline lookup yields CDR1 SNHLY and CDR2 FYNNEI.

The J gene is TRBJ1-2, the V gene TRBV29-1; TRBD1 matches at 11 bases. This CDR3 region has 12 residues. The V segment lost 8 bases and the J segment 7 bases; nucleotides outside the gene matches: 6. Per germline, CDR1 SQVTM and CDR2 ANQGSEA. The CDR3 sequence: CSTGQGARGYTF. The CDR3 nucleotides are TGCAGCACTGGACAGGGGGCGCGTGGCTACACCTTC.

The chain recombines TRBV5-1 with TRBJ2-1; 8 positions match TRBD1. CDR3 size: 14 residues. V shed 6 bases and J 2 bases; nucleotides not matched to a gene: 4. The V gene's germline CDR1 is SGHRS and CDR2 YFSETQ. The CDR3 loop reads CASMTGDPYNEQFF. The DNA of the CDR3 is TGCGCCAGCATGACAGGGGACCCCTACAATGAGCAGTTCTTC.

The chain combines TRBV5-6 with TRBJ1-4; D not certain. V was clipped by 4 bases and J by 8 bases, with 21 bases between them. Germline CDR1 reads SGHDT; CDR2 reads YYEEEE. This CDR3 contains 16 residues. CDR3 protein: CASSNLIDEDQEKLFF. In DNA, the CDR3 is TGTGCCAGCAGCAACCTAATCGACGAGGATCAGGAAAAACTGTTTTTT. Variable domain in full (rest from reference TRBV5-6 and TRBJ1-4): DAGVTQSPTHLIKTRGQQVTLRCSPKSGHDTVSWYQQALGQGPQFIFQYYEEEERQRGNFPDRFSGHQFPNYSSELNVNALLLGDSALYLCASSNLIDEDQEKLFFGSGTQLSVL.

V is TRBV7-2 and J is TRBJ1-3; no clear D. The CDR3 has 16 amino acids. Germline values: CDR1 SGHTA, CDR2 FQGNSA. Trimming left V 0 bases short and J 0 bases short, with 9 bases between. This CDR3 reads CASSLAPGNSGNTIYF. The DNA for the CDR3 is TGTGCCAGCAGCTTAGCCCCAGGCAACTCTGGAAACACCATATATTTT.

This CDR3 is CASSIERGTNEKLFF. The CDR3 bases are TGTGCCAGTAGTATCGAAAGGGGGACTAATGAAAAACTGTTTTTT. The chain recombines TRBV19 with TRBJ1-4, with TRBD1 as a possible D gene (6 bases). V lost 3 bases, J lost 2 bases, and 10 bases lay in between. Per the germline V gene, CDR1 is LNHDA and CDR2 is SQIVND (reference sequence). The CDR3 spans 15 residues.

V and J are TRBV4-2 and TRBJ1-2, with a possible D match to TRBD1 (6 bases). Germline values: CDR1 LGHNA, CDR2 YNFKEQ. V was clipped by 6 bases and J by 2 bases, with 10 bases between them. The CDR3 contains 13 residues. The CDR3: CASRQGRNYGYTF. As DNA, the CDR3 is TGTGCCAGCAGACAGGGACGGAACTATGGCTACACCTTC.

This CDR3 reads CASRDRAISGNTIYF. CDR3 nucleotides: TGTGCCAGCAGGGACAGGGCAATCTCTGGAAACACCATATATTTT. The gene calls are TRBV6-1 and TRBJ1-3; 8 bases line up with TRBD1. J was trimmed by 0 bases and V by 6 bases; bases with no gene match: 4. The CDR3 sequence is 15 residues long. The germline V gene encodes CDR1 MNHNS and CDR2 SASEGT.

The genes are TRBV5-8 and TRBJ2-1; D possibly corresponds to TRBD1 (6 bases). The CDR3 loop spans 17 amino acids. Trimming took off 0 bases at V and 7 bases at J, with 20 bases between the two ends. Germline V CDR1 and CDR2: SGHTS, YDEGEE. The DNA of the CDR3 is TGTGCCAGCAGCTTGGCAGTTGGGACACTGATTTGGAATGAGCAGTTCTTC. Its protein is CASSLAVGTLIWNEQFF. The complete variable domain, with remaining parts taken from reference TRBV5-8 and TRBJ2-1, reads EAGVTQSPTHLIKTRGQQATLRCSPISGHTSVYWYQQALGLGLQFLLWYDEGEERNRGNFPPRFSGRQFPNYSSELNVNALELEDSALYLCASSLAVGTLIWNEQFFGPGTRLTVL.

The V and J genes are TRBV7-9 and TRBJ1-2; 7 bases line up with TRBD1. The CDR3 extends over 14 amino acids. V gave up 5 bases and J gave up 4 bases; unmatched junction bases: 7. Per the germline V gene, CDR1 is SEHNR and CDR2 is FQNEAQ (reference sequence). In DNA, the CDR3 is TGTGCCAGCAGCACCGCCGGGACAGTCTATGGCTACACCTTC. It specifies CASSTAGTVYGYTF.

The chain recombines TRBV5-1 with TRBJ1-5, with a weak D call TRBD1 (5 bases). The germline V gene has CDR1 SGHRS and CDR2 YFSETQ. Trimming cost V 2 bases and J 2 bases, with 11 bases left between them. CDR3 length: 15 amino acids. The CDR3: CASSLRGEGNQPQHF. Written as DNA, the CDR3 is TGCGCCAGCAGCTTACGGGGGGAAGGCAATCAGCCCCAGCATTTT. The full variable domain, completed using reference TRBV5-1 and TRBJ1-5, is KAGVTQTPRYLIKTRGQQVTLSCSPISGHRSVSWYQQTPGQGLQFLFEYFSETQRNKGNFPGRFSGRQFSNSRSEMNVSTLELGDSALYLCASSLRGEGNQPQHFGDGTRLSIL.

The table lists this clone with a few counts. This chain joins TRBV7-2 and TRBJ2-7; D remains ambiguous. Germline V CDR1 and CDR2: SGHTA, FQGNSA. The CDR3 totals 12 residues. V dropped 4 bases and J dropped 4 bases, with 8 bases sitting between them. CDR3 in amino acids: CASSSTLYEQYF. The CDR3 nucleotides read TGTGCCAGCAGCTCGACTCTTTACGAGCAGTACTTC.

The J gene is TRBJ1-6, the V gene TRBV14; 7 positions agree with TRBD1. Germline CDR1 SGHDN, CDR2 FVKESK. The CDR3 runs 18 residues. V lost 1 base, J lost 8 bases, and 14 bases stayed unmatched. The CDR3 region is CASSQVWQGRGRDSPLHF. The CDR3 DNA reads TGTGCCAGCAGCCAAGTGTGGCAGGGAAGGGGGCGTGATTCACCCCTCCACTTT.

The chain couples TRBV4-3 to TRBJ2-5, with TRBD1 matching over 8 bases. The germline V gene has CDR1 LGHNA and CDR2 YSLEER. The V and J ends lost 1 base and 5 bases, in that order; junction bases with no gene match: 6. The CDR3 is 15 residues long. The DNA of the CDR3 is TGCGCCAGCAGCCAAGGGGAGGACAGGGCGGAGACCCAGTACTTC. It encodes CASSQGEDRAETQYF.

The genes are TRBV7-9 and TRBJ1-6; possibly TRBD1 for D (6 bases). This CDR3 is 15 amino acids long. CDR1 and CDR2 from the germline V gene are SEHNR and FQNEAQ (reference sequence). Trimming pared 7 bases from V and 0 bases from J, leaving 10 bases between. As DNA, the CDR3 is TGTGCCAGCAACCAGGACAGCTCCTATAATTCACCCCTCCACTTT. It is translated as CASNQDSSYNSPLHF.

The chain joins TRBV4-2 to TRBJ2-3; D perhaps matches TRBD2 (6 bases). Trimming cost V 3 bases and J 2 bases, with 15 bases left between them. Germline assignment: CDR1 LGHNA and CDR2 YNFKEQ. This CDR3 has 16 residues. The CDR3 nucleotides read TGTGCCAGCAGCCAGGAGGGAGCGTCCCCCACAGATACGCAGTATTTT. Residues: CASSQEGASPTDTQYF.

This clone was seen only a few times. V gene TRBV5-1 combines with J gene TRBJ1-3; D gene unclear. The CDR3 is made up of 16 amino acids. The germline V gene encodes CDR1 SGHRS and CDR2 YFSETQ. Trimming took 1 base from V and 0 from J, leaving 11 bases between them. CDR3 loop: CASSLTAGISGNTIYF. The CDR3 bases are TGCGCCAGCAGCTTGACGGCAGGTATCTCTGGAAACACCATATATTTT.

The chain links TRBV7-9 to TRBJ2-1; D gene ambiguous. The CDR3 consists of 11 residues. V dropped 5 bases and J dropped 5 bases, with 4 bases sitting between them. Germline V gene sequence: CDR1 SEHNR, CDR2 FQNEAQ (reference sequence). The CDR3 DNA reads as TGTGCCAGCAGCGTCAACAATGAGCAGTTCTTC. This sequence encodes CASSVNNEQFF.

This chain links TRBV19 with TRBJ1-2; no clear D gene. CDR3 length equals 13 residues. With 3 bases removed from V and 5 bases from J, the gap between germline ends came to 10 bases. Germline V gene lookup returns CDR1 LNHDA and CDR2 SQIVND (reference sequence). CDR3 sequence: CASSIAQPYGYTF. CDR3 nucleotides: TGTGCCAGTAGTATCGCACAGCCATATGGCTACACCTTC.

This sequence joins TRBV30 and TRBJ2-7, with TRBD2 matching 9 bases. The germline V gene has CDR1 GTSNPN and CDR2 SVGIG (reference sequence). V dropped 4 bases and J dropped 4; count of bases not matched to a gene: 14. The CDR3 runs 16 residues. CDR3 residues: CAWTRLLGGGGYEQYF. As DNA, the CDR3 is TGTGCCTGGACCAGATTATTGGGCGGGGGGGGGTACGAGCAGTACTTC.

The rearrangement links TRBV7-9 to TRBJ1-1; tentative D call: TRBD1 (6 bases). The CDR3 spans 15 residues. The germline V gene has CDR1 SEHNR and CDR2 FQNEAQ (reference sequence). Deletions cut 7 bases from V and 1 base from J, with 16 bases between. CDR3 sequence (DNA): TGTGCCAGCATCATGAGGGGGAAGCCGAACACTGAAGCTTTCTTT. Amino acids: CASIMRGKPNTEAFF.

V and J are TRBV15 and TRBJ2-1, with 8 bases identical to TRBD1. This CDR3 spans 16 amino acids. Germline CDR1 and CDR2: LNHNV and YYDKDF (reference sequence). Trimming cost V 0 bases and J 6 bases; bases outside gene matches: 7. The CDR3 reads CATSRDRGQGRNEQFF. CDR3 bases: TGTGCCACCAGCAGAGATCGCGGACAGGGCCGCAATGAGCAGTTCTTC.

The gene calls are TRBV30 and TRBJ2-2, with D uncertain. V was pared by 1 base and J by 7 bases, with 4 bases between. This CDR3 spans 11 amino acids. Germline V gene data show CDR1 as GTSNPN and CDR2 as SVGIG (reference sequence). CDR3 region: CAWSGVGELFF. The CDR3 nucleotides are TGTGCCTGGAGTGGAGTCGGGGAGCTGTTTTTT.

A word on this clone: Other nucleotide sequences in the sample specify the same CDR3. The V gene is TRBV19, the J gene TRBJ1-1; 7 bases fit TRBD1. Germline values: CDR1 LNHDA, CDR2 SQIVND (reference sequence). The ends lost 4 bases at V and 0 bases at J; junction bases unmatched: 2. This CDR3 contains 14 residues. CDR3 coding DNA: TGTGCCAGTAGTAGACAGGGTTTGAACACTGAAGCTTTCTTT. Its translation: CASSRQGLNTEAFF.

This chain uses TRBV29-1 with TRBJ1-2; a weak D match, TRBD1 (5 bases). The V gene lost 3 bases and the J gene lost 7 bases, with 15 bases spanning the gap. The CDR3 runs 13 residues. The germline V gene encodes CDR1 SQVTM and CDR2 ANQGSEA. CDR3: CSVDVPGGSGYTF. In nucleotides, the CDR3 is TGCAGCGTTGATGTCCCGGGGGGAAGTGGCTACACCTTC.

This chain uses TRBV30 with TRBJ1-1; D is possibly TRBD1 (5 bases). V was clipped by 6 bases and J by 4 bases, with 15 bases between them. Germline V gene lookup returns CDR1 GTSNPN and CDR2 SVGIG (reference sequence). This CDR3 region has 13 residues. CDR3 region: CACVTGVSTEAFF. Written as DNA, the CDR3 is TGTGCCTGCGTAACAGGTGTGAGCACTGAAGCTTTCTTT.

This clone was found a few times. CDR3 loop: CASSEDREVGHTF. For the CDR3, the DNA is TGCGCCAGCAGTGAGGACAGGGAGGTGGGCCACACCTTC. V usage is TRBV10-2 and J usage is TRBJ1-2; 7 bases are shared with TRBD1. Germline V gives CDR1 WSHSY, CDR2 SAAADI. With 2 bases clipped from V and 12 bases from J, the junction kept 9 bases outside the gene matches. The CDR3 has 13 residues.

The V gene is TRBV5-6, the J gene TRBJ1-5; D is uncertain. This CDR3 region has 14 residues. Trimming stripped 0 bases from V and 8 bases from J, with 12 bases between. Germline V gene data show CDR1 as SGHDT and CDR2 as YYEEEE. The CDR3: CASSLAGGIKPQHF. As DNA, the CDR3 is TGTGCCAGCAGCTTGGCTGGCGGAATCAAGCCCCAGCATTTT.

This chain connects TRBV5-1 to TRBJ2-7; 7 bases map to TRBD1. The germline gives CDR1 SGHRS, CDR2 YFSETQ. The CDR3 runs to 13 residues. After removal of 4 bases from V and 6 bases from J, the junction contained 7 bases not matched to a gene. CDR3 in amino acids: CASSPGQTAEQYF. CDR3 DNA sequence: TGCGCCAGCAGCCCGGGACAGACCGCCGAGCAGTACTTC.